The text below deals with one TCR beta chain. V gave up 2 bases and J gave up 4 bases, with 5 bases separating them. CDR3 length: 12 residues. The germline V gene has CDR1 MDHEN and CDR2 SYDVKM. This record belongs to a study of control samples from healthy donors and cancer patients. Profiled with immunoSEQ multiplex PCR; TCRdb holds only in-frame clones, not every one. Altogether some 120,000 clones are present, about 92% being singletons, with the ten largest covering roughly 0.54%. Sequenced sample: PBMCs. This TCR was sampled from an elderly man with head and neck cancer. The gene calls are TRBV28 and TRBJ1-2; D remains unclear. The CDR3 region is CASSLEGYGYTF. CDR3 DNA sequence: TGTGCCAGCAGTTTAGAAGGCTATGGCTACACCTTC.